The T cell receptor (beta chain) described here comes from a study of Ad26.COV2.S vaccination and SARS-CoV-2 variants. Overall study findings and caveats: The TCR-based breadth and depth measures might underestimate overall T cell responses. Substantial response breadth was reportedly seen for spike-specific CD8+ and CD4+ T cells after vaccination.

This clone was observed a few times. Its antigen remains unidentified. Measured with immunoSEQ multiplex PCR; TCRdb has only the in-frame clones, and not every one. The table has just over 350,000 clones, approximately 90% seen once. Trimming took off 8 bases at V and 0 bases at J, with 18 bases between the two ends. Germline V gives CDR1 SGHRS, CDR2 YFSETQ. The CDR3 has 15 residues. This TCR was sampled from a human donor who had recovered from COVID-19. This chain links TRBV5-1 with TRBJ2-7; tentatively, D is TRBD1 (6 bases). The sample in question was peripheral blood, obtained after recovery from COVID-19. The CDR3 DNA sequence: TGCGCCAGTCAATCGGACAGCCCCTCCTCCTACGAGCAGTACTTC. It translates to CASQSDSPSSYEQYF.